This record covers a single TCR beta chain. The data are from a study of regulatory T cells in long-lasting Graves disease. Building of the TCR beta libraries involved iRepertoire HTBI primers and Arm-PCR of CDR3 regions. TCRdb fed the multiplex PCR reads into MiXCR, producing one record per CDR3 protein. The sample has a few hundred thousand distinct CDR3 sequences, 20% to 25% seen once; the top ten hold roughly 30%. Time point of the sample: persistent/refractory GD, antithyroid drugs over 5 years with positive TRAb. After RNA was extracted from PBMCs, the TCR library was made from it. Peripheral blood, about 10 milliliters of it, was drawn into EDTA tubes. The sample here was peripheral blood mononuclear cells (PBMCs), taken when the disease was refractory, from a patient treated with antithyroid drugs. The sequence was obtained from a female donor with Graves disease.

The CDR3: CASSLGTGKGLEQYF. DNA of the CDR3: TGTGCCAGCAGCTTAGGAACCGGGAAGGGGCTCGAGCAGTACTTC. The V gene is TRBV7-2, the J gene TRBJ2-7; D could derive from TRBD1 or TRBD2 (5 bases each). The germline CDR1 and CDR2 sequences are SGHTA and FQGNSA. The CDR3 runs to 15 residues. V lost 1 base to trimming and J lost 6 bases, with 16 bases between them.